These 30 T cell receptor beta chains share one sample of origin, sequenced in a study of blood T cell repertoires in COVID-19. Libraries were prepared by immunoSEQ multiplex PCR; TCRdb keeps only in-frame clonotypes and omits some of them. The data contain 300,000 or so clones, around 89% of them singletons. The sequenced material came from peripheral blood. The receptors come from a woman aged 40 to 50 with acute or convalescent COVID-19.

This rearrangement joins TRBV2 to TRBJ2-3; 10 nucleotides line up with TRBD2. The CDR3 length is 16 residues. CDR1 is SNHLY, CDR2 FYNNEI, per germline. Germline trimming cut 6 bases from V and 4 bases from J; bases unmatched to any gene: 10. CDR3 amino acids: CASRPYEAGGPDTQYF. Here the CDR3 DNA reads TGTGCCAGCAGGCCCTACGAAGCGGGGGGGCCAGATACGCAGTATTTT.

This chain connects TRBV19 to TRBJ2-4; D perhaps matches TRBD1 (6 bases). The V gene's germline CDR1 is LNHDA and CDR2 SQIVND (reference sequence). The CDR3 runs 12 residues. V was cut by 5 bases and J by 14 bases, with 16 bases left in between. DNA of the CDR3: TGTGCCAGTAGTCTCATAGGGGGTGAGGAGTACTTC. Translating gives CASSLIGGEEYF. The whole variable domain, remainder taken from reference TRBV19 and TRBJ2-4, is DGGITQSPKYLFRKEGQNVTLSCEQNLNHDAMYWYRQDPGQGLRLIYYSQIVNDFQKGDIAEGYSVSREKKESFPLTVTSAQKNPTAFYLCASSLIGGEEYFGAGTRLSVL.

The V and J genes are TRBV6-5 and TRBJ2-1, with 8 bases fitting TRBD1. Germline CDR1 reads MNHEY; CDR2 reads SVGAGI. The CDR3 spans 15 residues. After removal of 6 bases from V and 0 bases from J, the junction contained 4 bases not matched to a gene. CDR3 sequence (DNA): TGTGCCAGCAGGTCCGGGACAGGCTCCTACAATGAGCAGTTCTTC. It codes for CASRSGTGSYNEQFF.

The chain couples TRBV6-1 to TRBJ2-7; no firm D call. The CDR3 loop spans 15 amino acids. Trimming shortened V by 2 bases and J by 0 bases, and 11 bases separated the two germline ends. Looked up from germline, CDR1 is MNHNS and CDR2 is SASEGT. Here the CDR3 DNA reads TGTGCCAGCAGTGAAATAAGATCGGGCTCCTACGAGCAGTACGTC. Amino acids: CASSEIRSGSYEQYV.

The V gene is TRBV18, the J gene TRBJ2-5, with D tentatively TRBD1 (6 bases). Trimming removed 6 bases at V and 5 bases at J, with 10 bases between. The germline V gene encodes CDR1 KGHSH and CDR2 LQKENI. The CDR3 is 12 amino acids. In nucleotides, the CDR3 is TGTGCCAGCTCGCCTAGGGGGGAGACCCAGTACTTC. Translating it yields CASSPRGETQYF.

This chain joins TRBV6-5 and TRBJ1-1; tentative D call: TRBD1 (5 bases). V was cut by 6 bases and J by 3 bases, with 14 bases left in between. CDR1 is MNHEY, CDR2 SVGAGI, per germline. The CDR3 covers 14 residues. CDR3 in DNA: TGTGCCAGCAGCCCGACGGGGGGGGACACTGAAGCTTTCTTT. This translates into CASSPTGGDTEAFF.

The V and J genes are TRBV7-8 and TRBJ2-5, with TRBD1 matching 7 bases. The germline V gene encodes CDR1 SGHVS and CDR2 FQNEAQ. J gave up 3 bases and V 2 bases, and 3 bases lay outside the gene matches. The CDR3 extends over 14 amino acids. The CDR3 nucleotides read TGTGCCAGCAGCTTACTCGGGACAGAAGAGACCCAGTACTTC. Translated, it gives CASSLLGTEETQYF.

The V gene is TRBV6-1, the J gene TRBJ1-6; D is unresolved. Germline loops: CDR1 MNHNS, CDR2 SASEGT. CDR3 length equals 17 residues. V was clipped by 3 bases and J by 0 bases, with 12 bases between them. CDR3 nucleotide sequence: TGTGCCAGCAGTGACAGGATGTTAAGCTCCTATAATTCACCCCTCCACTTT. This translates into CASSDRMLSSYNSPLHF.

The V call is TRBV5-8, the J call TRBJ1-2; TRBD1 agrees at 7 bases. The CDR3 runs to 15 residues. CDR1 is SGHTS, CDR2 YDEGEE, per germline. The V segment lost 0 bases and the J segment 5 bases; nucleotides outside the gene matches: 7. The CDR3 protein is CASSLGLAGGYGYTF. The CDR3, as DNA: TGTGCCAGCAGCTTGGGTCTGGCAGGGGGATATGGCTACACCTTC.

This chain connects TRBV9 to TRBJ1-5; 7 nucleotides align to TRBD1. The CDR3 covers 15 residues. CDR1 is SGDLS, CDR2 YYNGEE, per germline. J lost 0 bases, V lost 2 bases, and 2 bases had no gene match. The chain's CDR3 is CASSVGTASNQPQHF. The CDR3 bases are TGTGCCAGCAGCGTGGGGACAGCTAGCAATCAGCCCCAGCATTTT.

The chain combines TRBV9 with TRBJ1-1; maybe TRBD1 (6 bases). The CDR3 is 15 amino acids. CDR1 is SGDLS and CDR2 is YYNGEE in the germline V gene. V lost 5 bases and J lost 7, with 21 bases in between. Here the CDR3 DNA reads TGTGCCAGCAGGTCCGTAGGTCAGGGGCTGGGTGAAGCTTTCTTT. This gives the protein CASRSVGQGLGEAFF. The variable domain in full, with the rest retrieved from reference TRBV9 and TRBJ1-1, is DSGVTQTPKHLITATGQRVTLRCSPRSGDLSVYWYQQSLDQGLQFLIQYYNGEERAKGNILERFSAQQFPDLHSELNLSSLELGDSALYFCASRSVGQGLGEAFFGQGTRLTVV.

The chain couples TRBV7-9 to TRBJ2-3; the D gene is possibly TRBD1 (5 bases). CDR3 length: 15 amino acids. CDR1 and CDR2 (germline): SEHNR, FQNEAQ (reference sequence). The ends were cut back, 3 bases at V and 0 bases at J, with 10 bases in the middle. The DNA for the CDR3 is TGTGCCAGCAGCTTCCGACAGACTAGCACAGATACGCAGTATTTT. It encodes CASSFRQTSTDTQYF.

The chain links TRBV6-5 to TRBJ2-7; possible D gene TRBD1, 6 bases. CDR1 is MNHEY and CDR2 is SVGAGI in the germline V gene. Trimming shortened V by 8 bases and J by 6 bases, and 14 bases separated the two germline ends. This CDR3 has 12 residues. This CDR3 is CASVGQGSEQYV. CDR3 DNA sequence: TGTGCCAGCGTTGGGCAGGGGAGCGAGCAGTACGTC.

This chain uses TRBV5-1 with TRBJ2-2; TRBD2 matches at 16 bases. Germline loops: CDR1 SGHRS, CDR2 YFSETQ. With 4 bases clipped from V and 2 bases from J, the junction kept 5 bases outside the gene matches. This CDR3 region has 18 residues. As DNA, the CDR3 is TGCGCCAGCAGCCCGGGACTAGCGGGGGGGCCCAACACCGGGGAGCTGTTTTTT. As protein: CASSPGLAGGPNTGELFF.

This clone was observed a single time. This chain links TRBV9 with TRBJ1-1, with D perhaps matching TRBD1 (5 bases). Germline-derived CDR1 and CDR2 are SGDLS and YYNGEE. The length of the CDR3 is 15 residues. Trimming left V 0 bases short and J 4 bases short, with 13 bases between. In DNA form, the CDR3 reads TGTGCCAGCAGCGTAGTGGAGGGGTGGAGCACTGAAGCTTTCTTT. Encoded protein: CASSVVEGWSTEAFF. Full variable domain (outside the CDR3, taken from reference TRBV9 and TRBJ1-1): DSGVTQTPKHLITATGQRVTLRCSPRSGDLSVYWYQQSLDQGLQFLIQYYNGEERAKGNILERFSAQQFPDLHSELNLSSLELGDSALYFCASSVVEGWSTEAFFGQGTRLTVV.

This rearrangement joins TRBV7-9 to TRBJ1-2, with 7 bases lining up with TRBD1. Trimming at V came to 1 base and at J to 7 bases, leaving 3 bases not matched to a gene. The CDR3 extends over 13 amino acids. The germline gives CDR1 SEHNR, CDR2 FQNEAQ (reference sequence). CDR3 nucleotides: TGTGCCAGCAGCTTAGACAGGGGAGGTGGCTACACCTTC. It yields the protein CASSLDRGGGYTF. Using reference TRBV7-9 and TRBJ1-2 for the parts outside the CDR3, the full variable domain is DTGVSQNPRHKITKRGQNVTFRCDPISEHNRLYWYRQTLGQGPEFLTYFQNEAQLEKSRLLSDRFSAERPKGSFSTLEIQRTEQGDSAMYLCASSLDRGGGYTFGSGTRLTVV.

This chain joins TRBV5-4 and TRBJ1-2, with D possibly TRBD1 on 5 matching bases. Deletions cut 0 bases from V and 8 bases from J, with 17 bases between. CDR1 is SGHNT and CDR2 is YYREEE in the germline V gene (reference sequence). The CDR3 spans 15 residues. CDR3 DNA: TGTGCCAGCAGCTTGGCCCCCGACAGCCCCACCGGCTACACCTTC. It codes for CASSLAPDSPTGYTF.

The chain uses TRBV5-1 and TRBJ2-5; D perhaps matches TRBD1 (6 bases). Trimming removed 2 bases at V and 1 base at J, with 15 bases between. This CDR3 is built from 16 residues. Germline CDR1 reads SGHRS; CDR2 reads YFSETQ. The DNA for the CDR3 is TGCGCCAGCAGCTTTACTACGTACAGGGTCCAAGAGACCCAGTACTTC. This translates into CASSFTTYRVQETQYF.

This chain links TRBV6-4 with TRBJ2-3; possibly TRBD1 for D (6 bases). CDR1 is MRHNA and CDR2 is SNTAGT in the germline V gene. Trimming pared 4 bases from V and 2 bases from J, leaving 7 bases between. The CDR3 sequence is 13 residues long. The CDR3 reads CASSGTVTDTQYF. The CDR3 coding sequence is TGTGCCAGCAGTGGGACAGTCACAGATACGCAGTATTTT.

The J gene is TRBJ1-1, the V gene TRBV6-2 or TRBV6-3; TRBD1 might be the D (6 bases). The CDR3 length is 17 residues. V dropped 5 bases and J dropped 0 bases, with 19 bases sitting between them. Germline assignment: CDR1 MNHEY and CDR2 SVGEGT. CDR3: CASSTWVRGNMNTEAFF. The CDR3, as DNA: TGTGCCAGCAGTACGTGGGTAAGGGGGAATATGAACACTGAAGCTTTCTTT.

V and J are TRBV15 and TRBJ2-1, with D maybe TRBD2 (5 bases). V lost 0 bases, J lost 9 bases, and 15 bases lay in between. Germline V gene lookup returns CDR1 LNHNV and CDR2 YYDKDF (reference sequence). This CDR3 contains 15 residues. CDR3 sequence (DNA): TGTGCCACCAGCAGAGATTGGCCTGGACGGGGTGAGCAGTTCTTC. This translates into CATSRDWPGRGEQFF.

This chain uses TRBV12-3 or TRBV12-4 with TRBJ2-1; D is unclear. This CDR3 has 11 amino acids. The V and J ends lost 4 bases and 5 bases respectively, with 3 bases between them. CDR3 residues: CASSYNNEQFF. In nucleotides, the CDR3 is TGTGCCAGCAGTTATAACAATGAGCAGTTCTTC.

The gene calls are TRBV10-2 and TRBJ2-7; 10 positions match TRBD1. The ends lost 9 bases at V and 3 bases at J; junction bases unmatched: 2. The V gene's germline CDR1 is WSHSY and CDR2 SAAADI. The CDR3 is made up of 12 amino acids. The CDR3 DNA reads TGCGCCAGGGGGGACAGGGGCTACGAGCAGTACGTC. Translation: CARGDRGYEQYV.

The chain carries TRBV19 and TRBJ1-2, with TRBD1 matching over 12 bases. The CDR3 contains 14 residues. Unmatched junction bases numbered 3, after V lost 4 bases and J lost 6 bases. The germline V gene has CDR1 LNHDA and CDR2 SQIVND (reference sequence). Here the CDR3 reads CASSRGQGAHGYTF. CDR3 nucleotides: TGTGCCAGTAGTAGGGGACAGGGGGCACATGGCTACACCTTC.

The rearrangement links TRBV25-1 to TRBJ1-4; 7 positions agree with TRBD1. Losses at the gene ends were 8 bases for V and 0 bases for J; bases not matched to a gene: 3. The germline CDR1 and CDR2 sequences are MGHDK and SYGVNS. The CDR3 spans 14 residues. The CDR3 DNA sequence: TGTGCCAGCGGGGACAGCCCAACTAATGAAAAACTGTTTTTT. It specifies CASGDSPTNEKLFF.

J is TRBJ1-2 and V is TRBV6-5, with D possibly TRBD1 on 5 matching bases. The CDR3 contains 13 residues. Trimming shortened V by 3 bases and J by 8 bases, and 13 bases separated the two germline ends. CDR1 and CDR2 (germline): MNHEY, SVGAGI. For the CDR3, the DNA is TGTGCCAGCAGTTATAAGGGGATGGGCGGCTACACCTTC. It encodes CASSYKGMGGYTF.

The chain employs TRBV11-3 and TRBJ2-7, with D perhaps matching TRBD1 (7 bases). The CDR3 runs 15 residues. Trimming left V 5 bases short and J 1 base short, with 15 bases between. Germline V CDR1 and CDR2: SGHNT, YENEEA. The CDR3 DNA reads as TGTGCCAGCAGCCCCCGGCAGGGGGGTTCCTACGAGCAGTACGTC. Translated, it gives CASSPRQGGSYEQYV.

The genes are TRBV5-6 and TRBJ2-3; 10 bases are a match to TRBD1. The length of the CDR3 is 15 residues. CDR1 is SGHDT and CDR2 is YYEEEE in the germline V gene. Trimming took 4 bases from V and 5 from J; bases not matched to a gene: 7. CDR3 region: CASSQPGQGIDTQYF. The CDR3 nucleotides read TGTGCCAGCAGCCAACCGGGACAGGGGATAGATACGCAGTATTTT.

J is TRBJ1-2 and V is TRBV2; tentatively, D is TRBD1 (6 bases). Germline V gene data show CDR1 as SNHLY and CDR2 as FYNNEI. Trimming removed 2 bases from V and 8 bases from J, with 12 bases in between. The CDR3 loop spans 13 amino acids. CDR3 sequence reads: CASSELGARGYTF. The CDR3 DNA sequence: TGTGCCAGCAGTGAATTGGGGGCGAGGGGCTACACCTTC.

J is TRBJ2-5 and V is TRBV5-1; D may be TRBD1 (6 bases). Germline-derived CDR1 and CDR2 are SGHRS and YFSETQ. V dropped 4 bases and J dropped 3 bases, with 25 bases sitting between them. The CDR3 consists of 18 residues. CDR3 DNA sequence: TGCGCCAGCAGCCCCGTAGCCGGACAGAGTCGAATCGAAGAGACCCAGTACTTC. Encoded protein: CASSPVAGQSRIEETQYF.